The clone carrying this T cell receptor (beta chain) has just one count. The antigen is undetermined. The CDR3 regions of TCR beta were amplified from RNA transcripts. HTBI primers were the set used in a first-round RT-PCR of the TCR CDR3. MiXCR, run by TCRdb on the multiplex PCR reads, gives a single entry per CDR3 protein. The sample lists around 340,000 distinct CDR3 sequences; 15% to 20% were seen once. Diagnoses were established using clinical symptoms, serum thyroxine and TRAb, thyroid ultrasound and orbital computed tomography. This entry comes from a study of T cells in Graves' hyperthyroidism and ophthalmopathy. Regarding the study as a whole: Ophthalmopathy got predicted by the model a median approximately 6.4 months before its onset. Using 13 V-J features, a model discriminated ophthalmopathy from stable hyperthyroidism.

Sequencing was performed on blood. This receptor was obtained from a woman in her forties with Graves' ophthalmopathy.

The CDR3 DNA sequence: TGTGCCAGCAGCTTCTCCGGGACAGCCTCCTACGAGCAGTACTTC. This sequence encodes CASSFSGTASYEQYF. This rearrangement joins TRBV11-2 to TRBJ2-7; 7 bases line up with TRBD1. CDR3 size: 15 residues. V trimming: 3 bases; J trimming: 0 bases; junction bases outside the gene matches: 5. Germline V CDR1 and CDR2: SGHAT, FQNNGV.